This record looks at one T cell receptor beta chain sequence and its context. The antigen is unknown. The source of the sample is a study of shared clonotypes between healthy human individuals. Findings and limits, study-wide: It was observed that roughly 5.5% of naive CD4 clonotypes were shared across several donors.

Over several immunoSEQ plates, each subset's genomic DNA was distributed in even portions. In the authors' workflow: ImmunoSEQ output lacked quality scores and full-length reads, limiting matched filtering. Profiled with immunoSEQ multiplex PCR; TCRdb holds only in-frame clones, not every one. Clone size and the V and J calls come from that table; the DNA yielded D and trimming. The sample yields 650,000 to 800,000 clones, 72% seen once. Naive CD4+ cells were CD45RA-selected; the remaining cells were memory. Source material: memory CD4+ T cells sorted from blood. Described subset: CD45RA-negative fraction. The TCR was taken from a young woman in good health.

The CDR3 is CASSLGQGRNYGYTF. The CDR3 DNA reads as TGCGCCAGCAGCTTGGGACAGGGCCGGAACTATGGCTACACCTTC. The chain uses TRBV5-1 and TRBJ1-2, with TRBD1 identical over 7 bases. The germline V gene encodes CDR1 SGHRS and CDR2 YFSETQ. The CDR3 sequence is 15 residues long. The ends lost 0 bases at V and 2 bases at J; junction bases unmatched: 4.